This T cell receptor beta chain was recorded in a study of T-cell reconstitution after alpha-beta-depleted transplantation in children. In its sample, this clonotype was seen many times. Its antigen is still unknown. Unique molecular identifiers were incorporated during preparation of the TCRbeta library. Via MiXCR, TCRdb re-called the PCR reads, giving one row per CDR3 protein. The table records some 300,000 distinct CDR3 sequences, roughly 7.8% of them present only once. The CDR3 is 15 residues long. The germline gives CDR1 DFQATT, CDR2 SNEGSKA (reference sequence). J gave up 5 bases and V 6 bases, and 8 bases lay outside the gene matches. Study results and caveats: Most T-cell counts and diversity one year after the transplant came from T cells that were newly produced.

The J gene is TRBJ2-5, the V gene TRBV20-1, with TRBD2 matching over 14 bases. This receptor was obtained from a female patient aged 2 to 10 who had a stem cell transplant for Fanconi anemia, so the T cells may come from the graft donor. The material was peripheral blood, obtained 360 days after TCRalphabeta/CD19-depleted stem cell transplant. CDR3 DNA: TGCAGTGCGCCGGGACTAGCGGGAGCGAGGGAGACCCAGTACTTC. It codes for CSAPGLAGARETQYF.